This entry lists 11 T cell receptor beta chains sequenced from one sample in a study of immune reconstitution after stem cell transplant in scleroderma. A single record per CDR3 protein comes from TCRdb applying MiXCR to the RT-PCR reads. The table includes around 4,400 distinct CDR3 sequences, 7.5% to 9.5% detected once. This specimen was collected before or after autologous hematopoietic stem cell transplantation (not recorded which). Source of these receptors: a male donor with systemic sclerosis.

This clonotype is labeled medium-sized. The CDR3 coding sequence is TGCGCCAGCATGTGGGGACCAAACACCGGGGAGCTGTTTTTT. This codes for CASMWGPNTGELFF. V gene TRBV4-1 combines with J gene TRBJ2-2; D might be TRBD1 or TRBD2, each matching 5 bases. The germline gives CDR1 MGHRA, CDR2 YSYEKL. This CDR3 region has 14 residues. The V gene lost 7 bases and the J gene lost 2 bases, with 11 bases spanning the gap.

By its share, this clonotype is medium-sized (0.01 to 0.1%). The chain recombines TRBV20-1 with TRBJ1-2; D may be TRBD1 (5 bases). V dropped 6 bases and J dropped 3 bases, with 14 bases sitting between them. Looked up from germline, CDR1 is DFQATT and CDR2 is SNEGSKA (reference sequence). The CDR3 contains 13 residues. CDR3 bases: TGCAGTGCACGCGGCAGGGTCGACTATGGCTACACCTTC. Translated: CSARGRVDYGYTF.

This clonotype was observed a handful of times. The chain recombines TRBV28 with TRBJ2-2; 10 bases map to TRBD2. Per the germline V gene, CDR1 is MDHEN and CDR2 is SYDVKM. The CDR3 spans 16 residues. The V and J ends lost 6 bases and 4 bases, in that order; junction bases with no gene match: 8. The CDR3 region has the DNA TGTGCCAGCAGCCTCTACGCTAGCGGGGGCACCGGGGAGCTGTTTTTT. Translation gives CASSLYASGGTGELFF.

V usage is TRBV20-1 and J usage is TRBJ2-3; D ambiguous. The CDR3 has 12 residues. V lost 6 bases and J lost 3, with 10 bases in between. CDR1 DFQATT and CDR2 SNEGSKA come from the germline V gene (reference sequence). The CDR3 DNA is TGCAGTGCCAACCAGGAAACAGATACGCAGTATTTT. As protein: CSANQETDTQYF.

This clonotype is labeled as medium-sized. This sequence joins TRBV19 and TRBJ2-3; TRBD1 might be the D (7 bases). The length of the CDR3 is 15 residues. V shed 5 bases and J shed 4 bases, with 16 bases lying between them. Germline V gene lookup returns CDR1 LNHDA and CDR2 SQIVND (reference sequence). The CDR3 region is CASSPGGTAPDTQYF. The CDR3 bases are TGTGCCAGTAGTCCCGGAGGGACAGCCCCAGATACGCAGTATTTT.

This chain joins TRBV5-1 and TRBJ2-3; unclear D gene. Germline CDR1 and CDR2: SGHRS and YFSETQ. V lost 7 bases, J lost 2 bases, and 11 bases lay in between. The CDR3 has 13 amino acids. CDR3 in amino acids: CASRRWDTDTQYF. The CDR3 nucleotides read TGCGCCAGCCGCAGGTGGGACACAGATACGCAGTATTTT.

The chain employs TRBV29-1 and TRBJ1-5; 7 nucleotides agree with TRBD1. CDR3 length: 12 residues. Germline CDR1 is SQVTM and CDR2 is ANQGSEA. The trim removed 5 bases at V and 5 bases at J, leaving 3 bases unmatched. CDR3 nucleotides: TGCAGCGTTCGGGACAGCTATCAGCCCCAGCATTTT. This gives the protein CSVRDSYQPQHF.

This rearrangement joins TRBV7-2 to TRBJ2-5, with 7 positions matching TRBD2. The germline gives CDR1 SGHTA, CDR2 FQGNSA. CDR3 length: 18 amino acids. After removal of 2 bases from V and 1 base from J, the junction contained 13 bases not matched to a gene. The CDR3 DNA is TGTGCCAGCAGCTTATACCCCCTTATCGGGAGGCCCCAAGAGACCCAGTACTTC. It codes for CASSLYPLIGRPQETQYF.

This clonotype has only a few counts. The chain is built from TRBV3-1 and TRBJ2-3, with 8 bases aligning to TRBD2. CDR1 is LGHDT and CDR2 is YNNKEL in the germline V gene (reference sequence). The CDR3 runs 19 residues. With V trimmed by 0 bases and J by 2 bases, 13 bases remained unmatched. CDR3 bases: TGTGCCAGCAGCCAAGATAGGGCTAGCGGGCTCCTGCCCACAGATACGCAGTATTTT. It encodes CASSQDRASGLLPTDTQYF.

The chain recombines TRBV29-1 with TRBJ2-7, with D unclear. The CDR3 loop spans 12 amino acids. Germline values: CDR1 SQVTM, CDR2 ANQGSEA. V lost 5 bases to trimming and J lost 0 bases, with 8 bases between them. Here the CDR3 DNA reads TGCAGCGTTCCCGGTAACTCCTACGAGCAGTACTTC. Its translation is CSVPGNSYEQYF.

In its sample, this clonotype is large. This chain connects TRBV6-2 or TRBV6-3 to TRBJ1-1, with D perhaps TRBD1 (6 bases). Germline CDR1 and CDR2: MNHEY and SVGEGT. V was cut by 5 bases and J by 2 bases, with 15 bases left in between. This CDR3 spans 15 amino acids. In DNA form, the CDR3 reads TGTGCCAGCAGTCGCACAGGGTTCTACAACACTGAAGCTTTCTTT. It codes for CASSRTGFYNTEAFF.